This T cell receptor beta chain was sequenced for a study of T-cell reconstitution after alpha-beta-depleted transplantation in children. Preparation of the TCRbeta library used unique molecular identifiers. From the PCR reads, TCRdb called clonotypes with MiXCR, one entry per CDR3 protein. The table shows some 26,000 distinct CDR3 sequences, with around 17% occurring only once. This clonotype was detected many times. The specimen comprised PBMCs, mostly from graft donor cells, sampled 60 days after TCRalphabeta/CD19-depleted stem cell transplant. The sequence was collected from a male patient between 2 and 15 years old who had a stem cell transplant for acute lymphoblastic leukemia, so the T cells may come from the graft donor.

CDR3 region: CATSDFTSPLNEQFF. CDR3 bases: TGTGCCACCAGTGATTTTACTAGCCCCCTCAATGAGCAGTTCTTC. The chain joins TRBV24-1 to TRBJ2-1; D may be TRBD2 (6 bases). The germline V and J ends were trimmed by 1 base and 6 bases, with 12 bases remaining between them. The CDR3 length is 15 residues. Looked up from germline, CDR1 is KGHDR and CDR2 is SFDVKD.